This T cell receptor (beta chain) came from a study of spatial heterogeneity in lung cancer. In the study overall: A consistent excess of beta-chain over alpha-chain sequences was detected.

The CDR3 length is 15 residues. CDR1 and CDR2 (germline): SGHDT, YYEEEE. V lost 0 bases and J lost 1, with 10 bases in between. Time point reported: sample taken at primary tumor resection. Tumor, nontumor lung or frozen PBMC supplied whole RNA that was sequenced unsorted. The donor population consisted of roughly 70 patients with untreated, early-stage non-small cell lung cancer. This clonotype came up many times. Carried by each TCR cDNA molecule was a unique molecular identifier. TCRdb reprocessed the 5' RACE reads with MiXCR, giving one entry per CDR3 protein. The table shows under 75,000 distinct CDR3 sequences, with roughly 7.9% occurring only once.

The chain has TRBV5-6 and TRBJ1-1, with D maybe TRBD1 (5 bases). The clonotype was recovered from a female donor with early-stage non-small cell lung cancer. Sequences were derived from PBMCs, sampled at surgery. DNA of the CDR3: TGTGCCAGCAGCTTGGCCGTGACAGAGAACACTGAAGCTTTCTTT. It is translated as CASSLAVTENTEAFF.